This T cell receptor beta chain is drawn from a study of blood T cell repertoires in COVID-19. The CDR3 totals 16 residues. Germline CDR1 and CDR2: PRHDT and FYEKMQ (reference sequence). Trimming took 0 bases from V and 0 from J; bases not matched to a gene: 4. Here immunoSEQ multiplex PCR was the method, and the copy in TCRdb shows in-frame clones only, minus some. Counted here are 150,000 to 200,000 clones, roughly 85% occurring once; the ten biggest clones make up about 22%. The sequencing input was peripheral blood. This clonotype was sampled from a man aged 55-75 years with active or convalescent COVID-19. This chain uses TRBV13 with TRBJ1-2; TRBD1 matches at 7 bases. This CDR3 is CASSLGGTDTNYGYTF. Here the CDR3 DNA reads TGTGCCAGCAGCTTAGGGGGGACAGATACTAACTATGGCTACACCTTC. The full variable domain, its missing parts supplied by reference TRBV13 and TRBJ1-2, is AAGVIQSPRHLIKEKRETATLKCYPIPRHDTVYWYQQGPGQDPQFLISFYEKMQSDKGSIPDRFSAQQFSDYHSELNMSSLELGDSALYFCASSLGGTDTNYGYTFGSGTRLTVV.